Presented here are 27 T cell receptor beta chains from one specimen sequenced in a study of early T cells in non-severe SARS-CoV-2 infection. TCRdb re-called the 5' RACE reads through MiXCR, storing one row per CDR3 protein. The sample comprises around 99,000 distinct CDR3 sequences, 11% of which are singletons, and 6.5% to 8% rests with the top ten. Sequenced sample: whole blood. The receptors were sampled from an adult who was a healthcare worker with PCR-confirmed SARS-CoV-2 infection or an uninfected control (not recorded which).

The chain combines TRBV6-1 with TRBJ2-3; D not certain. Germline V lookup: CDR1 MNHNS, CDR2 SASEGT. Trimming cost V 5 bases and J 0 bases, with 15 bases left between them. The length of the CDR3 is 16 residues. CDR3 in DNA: TGTGCCAGCAGTCGCAAGACACGAATCAGCACAGATACGCAGTATTTT. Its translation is CASSRKTRISTDTQYF.

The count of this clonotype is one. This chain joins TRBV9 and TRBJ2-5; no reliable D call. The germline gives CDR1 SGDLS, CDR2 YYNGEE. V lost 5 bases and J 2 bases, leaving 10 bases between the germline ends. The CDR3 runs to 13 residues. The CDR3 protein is CASRPRVQETQYF. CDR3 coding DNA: TGTGCCAGCAGACCCCGGGTACAAGAGACCCAGTACTTC.

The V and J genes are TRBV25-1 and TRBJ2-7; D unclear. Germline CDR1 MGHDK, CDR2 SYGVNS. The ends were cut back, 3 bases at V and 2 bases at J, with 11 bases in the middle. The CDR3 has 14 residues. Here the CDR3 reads CASSDPGATYEQYF. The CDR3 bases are TGTGCCAGCAGTGACCCCGGTGCTACCTACGAGCAGTACTTC.

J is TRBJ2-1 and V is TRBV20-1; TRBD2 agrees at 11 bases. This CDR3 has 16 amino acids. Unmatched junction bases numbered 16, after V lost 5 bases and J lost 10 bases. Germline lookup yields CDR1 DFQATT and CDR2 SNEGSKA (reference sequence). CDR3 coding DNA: TGCAGTGCTCCTTTGTTGGTAGCGGGAGGGGGGCCCGAGCAGTTCTTC. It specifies CSAPLLVAGGGPEQFF.

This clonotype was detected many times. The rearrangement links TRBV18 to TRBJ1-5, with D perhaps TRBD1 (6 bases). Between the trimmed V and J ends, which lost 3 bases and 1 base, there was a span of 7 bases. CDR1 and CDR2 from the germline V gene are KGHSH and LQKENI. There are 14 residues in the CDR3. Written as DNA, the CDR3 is TGTGCCAGCTCACCGGGACAAAGCAATCAGCCCCAGCATTTT. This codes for CASSPGQSNQPQHF. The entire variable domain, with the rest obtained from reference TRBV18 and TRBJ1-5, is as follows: NAGVMQNPRHLVRRRGQEARLRCSPMKGHSHVYWYRQLPEEGLKFMVYLQKENIIDESGMPKERFSAEFPKEGPSILRIQQVVRGDSAAYFCASSPGQSNQPQHFGDGTRLSIL.

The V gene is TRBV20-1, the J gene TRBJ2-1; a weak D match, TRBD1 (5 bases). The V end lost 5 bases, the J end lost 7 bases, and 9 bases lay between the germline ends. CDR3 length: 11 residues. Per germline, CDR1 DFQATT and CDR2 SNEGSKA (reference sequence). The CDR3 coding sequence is TGCAGTGCTCCCAGGGCAAATGAGCAGTTCTTC. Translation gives CSAPRANEQFF.

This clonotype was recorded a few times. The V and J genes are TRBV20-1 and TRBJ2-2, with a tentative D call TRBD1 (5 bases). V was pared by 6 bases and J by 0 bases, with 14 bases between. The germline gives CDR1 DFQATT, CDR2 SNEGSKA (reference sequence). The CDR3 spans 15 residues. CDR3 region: CSALRDRTNTGELFF. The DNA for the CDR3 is TGCAGTGCCCTACGCGACAGAACGAACACCGGGGAGCTGTTTTTT.

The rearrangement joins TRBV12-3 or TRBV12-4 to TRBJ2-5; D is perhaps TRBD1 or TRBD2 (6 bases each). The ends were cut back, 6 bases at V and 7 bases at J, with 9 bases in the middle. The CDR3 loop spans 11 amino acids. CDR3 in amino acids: CASSGGGTQYF. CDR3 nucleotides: TGTGCCAGCAGCGGAGGGGGGACCCAGTACTTC.

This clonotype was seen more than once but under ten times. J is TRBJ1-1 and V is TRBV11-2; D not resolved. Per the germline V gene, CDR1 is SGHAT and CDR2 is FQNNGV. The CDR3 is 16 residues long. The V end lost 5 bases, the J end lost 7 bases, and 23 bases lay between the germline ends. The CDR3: CASSPGSGIRLDEAFF. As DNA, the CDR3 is TGTGCCAGCAGCCCTGGATCCGGGATCAGGCTAGATGAAGCTTTCTTT.

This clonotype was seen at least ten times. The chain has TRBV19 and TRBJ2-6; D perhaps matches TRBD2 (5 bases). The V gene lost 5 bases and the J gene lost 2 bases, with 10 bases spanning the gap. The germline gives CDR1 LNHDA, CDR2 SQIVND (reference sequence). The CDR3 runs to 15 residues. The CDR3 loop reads CASSHEEAGANVLTF. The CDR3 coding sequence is TGTGCCAGTAGTCACGAGGAGGCTGGGGCCAACGTCCTGACTTTC.

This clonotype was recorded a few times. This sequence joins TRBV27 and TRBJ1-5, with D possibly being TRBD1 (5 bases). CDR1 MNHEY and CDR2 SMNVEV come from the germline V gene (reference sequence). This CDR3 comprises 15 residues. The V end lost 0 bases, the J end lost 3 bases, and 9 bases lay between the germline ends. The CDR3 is CASSLSGRINQPQHF. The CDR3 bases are TGTGCCAGCAGTTTATCGGGACGGATCAATCAGCCCCAGCATTTT.

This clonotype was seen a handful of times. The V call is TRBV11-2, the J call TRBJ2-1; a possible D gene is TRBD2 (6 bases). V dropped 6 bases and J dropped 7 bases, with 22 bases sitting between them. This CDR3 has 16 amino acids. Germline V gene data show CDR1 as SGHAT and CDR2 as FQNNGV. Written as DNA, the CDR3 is TGTGCCAGCAGGGCAGGAGGGGACCCCTGGGTGAATGAGCAGTTCTTC. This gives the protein CASRAGGDPWVNEQFF.

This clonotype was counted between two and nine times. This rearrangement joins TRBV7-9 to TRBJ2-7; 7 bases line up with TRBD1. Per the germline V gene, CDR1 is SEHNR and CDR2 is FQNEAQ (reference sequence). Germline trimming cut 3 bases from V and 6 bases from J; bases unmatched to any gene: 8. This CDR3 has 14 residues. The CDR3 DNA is TGTGCCAGCAGCTTCCGGGACAGTCGCCGCGAGCAGTACTTC. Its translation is CASSFRDSRREQYF.

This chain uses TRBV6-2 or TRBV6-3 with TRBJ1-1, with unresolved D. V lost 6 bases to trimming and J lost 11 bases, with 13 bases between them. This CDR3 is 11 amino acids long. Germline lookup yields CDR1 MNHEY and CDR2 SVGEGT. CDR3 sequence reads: CASSAGRPAFF. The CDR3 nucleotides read TGTGCCAGCAGCGCCGGGCGGCCCGCTTTCTTT.

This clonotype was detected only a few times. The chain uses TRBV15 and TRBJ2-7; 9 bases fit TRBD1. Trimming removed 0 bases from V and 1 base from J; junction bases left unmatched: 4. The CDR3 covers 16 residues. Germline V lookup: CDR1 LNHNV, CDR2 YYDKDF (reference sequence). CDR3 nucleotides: TGTGCCACCAGCAGAGATTTAGGACAGGGGTCCTACGAGCAGTACTTC. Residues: CATSRDLGQGSYEQYF.

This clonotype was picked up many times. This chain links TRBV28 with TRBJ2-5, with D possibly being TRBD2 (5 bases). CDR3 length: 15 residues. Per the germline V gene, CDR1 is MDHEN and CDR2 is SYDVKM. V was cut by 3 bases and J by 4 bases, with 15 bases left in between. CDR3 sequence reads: CASSLEGGLAETQYF. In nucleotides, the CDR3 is TGTGCCAGCAGTTTGGAAGGTGGGCTAGCAGAGACCCAGTACTTC.

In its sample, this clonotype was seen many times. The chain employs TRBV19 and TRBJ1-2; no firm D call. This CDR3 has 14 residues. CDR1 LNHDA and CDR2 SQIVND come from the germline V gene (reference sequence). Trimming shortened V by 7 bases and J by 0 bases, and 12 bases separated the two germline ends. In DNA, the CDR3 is TGTGCCAGTATCTCGGACCCGCCTAACTATGGCTACACCTTC. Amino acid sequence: CASISDPPNYGYTF. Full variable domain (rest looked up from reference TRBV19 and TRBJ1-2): DGGITQSPKYLFRKEGQNVTLSCEQNLNHDAMYWYRQDPGQGLRLIYYSQIVNDFQKGDIAEGYSVSREKKESFPLTVTSAQKNPTAFYLCASISDPPNYGYTFGSGTRLTVV.

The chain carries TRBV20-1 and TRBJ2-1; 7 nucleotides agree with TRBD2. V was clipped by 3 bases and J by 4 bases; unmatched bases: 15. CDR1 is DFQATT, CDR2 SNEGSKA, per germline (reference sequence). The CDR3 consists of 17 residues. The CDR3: CSASVLGIAGQYNEQFF. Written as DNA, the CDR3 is TGCAGTGCTAGCGTATTGGGCATAGCGGGCCAATACAATGAGCAGTTCTTC.

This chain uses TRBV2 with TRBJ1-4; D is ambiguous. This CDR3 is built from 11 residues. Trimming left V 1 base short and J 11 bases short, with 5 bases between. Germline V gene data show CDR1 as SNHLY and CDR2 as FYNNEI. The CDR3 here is CASSEVGKLFF. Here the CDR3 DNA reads TGTGCCAGCAGTGAAGTCGGGAAACTGTTTTTT.

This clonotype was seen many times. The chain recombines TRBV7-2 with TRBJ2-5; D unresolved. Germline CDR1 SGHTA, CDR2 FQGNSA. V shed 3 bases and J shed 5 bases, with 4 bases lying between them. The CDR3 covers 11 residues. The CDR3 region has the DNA TGTGCCAGCAGCTTTACCGAGACCCAGTACTTC. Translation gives CASSFTETQYF. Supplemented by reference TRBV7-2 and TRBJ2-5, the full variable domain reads GAGVSQSPSNKVTEKGKDVELRCDPISGHTALYWYRQSLGQGLEFLIYFQGNSAPDKSGLPSDRFSAERTGGSVSTLTIQRTQQEDSAVYLCASSFTETQYFGPGTRLLVL.

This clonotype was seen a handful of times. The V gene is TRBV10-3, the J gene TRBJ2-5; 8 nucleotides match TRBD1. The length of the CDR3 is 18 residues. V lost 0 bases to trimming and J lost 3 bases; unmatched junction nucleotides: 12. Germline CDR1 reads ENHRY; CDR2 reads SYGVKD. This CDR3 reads CAISESTLGQGAKETQYF. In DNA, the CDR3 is TGTGCCATCAGTGAGTCGACTCTTGGTCAGGGGGCGAAAGAGACCCAGTACTTC.

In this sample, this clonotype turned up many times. In DNA, the CDR3 is TGTGCCAGCTCACCGGACCGGCACAATGAGCAGTTCTTC. It yields the protein CASSPDRHNEQFF. V usage is TRBV18 and J usage is TRBJ2-1; no clear D gene. V lost 3 bases and J 5 bases, leaving 8 bases between the germline ends. The CDR3 sequence is 13 residues long. Looked up from germline, CDR1 is KGHSH and CDR2 is LQKENI.

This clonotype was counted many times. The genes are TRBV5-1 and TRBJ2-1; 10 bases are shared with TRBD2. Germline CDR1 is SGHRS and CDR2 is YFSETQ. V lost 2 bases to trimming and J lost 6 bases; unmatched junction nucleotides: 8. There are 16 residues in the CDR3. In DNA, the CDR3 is TGCGCCAGCAGCTTCCCCCGCGGGACTAGCGTCAATGAGCAGTTCTTC. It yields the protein CASSFPRGTSVNEQFF. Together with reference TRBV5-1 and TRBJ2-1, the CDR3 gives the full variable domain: KAGVTQTPRYLIKTRGQQVTLSCSPISGHRSVSWYQQTPGQGLQFLFEYFSETQRNKGNFPGRFSGRQFSNSRSEMNVSTLELGDSALYLCASSFPRGTSVNEQFFGPGTRLTVL.

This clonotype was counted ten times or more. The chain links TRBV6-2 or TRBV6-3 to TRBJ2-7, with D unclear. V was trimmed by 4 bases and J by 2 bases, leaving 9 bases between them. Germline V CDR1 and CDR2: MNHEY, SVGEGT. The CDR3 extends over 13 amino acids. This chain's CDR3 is CASSFGLTYEQYF. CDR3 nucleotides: TGTGCCAGCAGTTTCGGCCTTACCTACGAGCAGTACTTC.

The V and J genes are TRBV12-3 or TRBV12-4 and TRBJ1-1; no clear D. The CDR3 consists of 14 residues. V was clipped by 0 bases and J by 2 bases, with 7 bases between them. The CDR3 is CASSLADLNTEAFF. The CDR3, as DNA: TGTGCCAGCAGTTTAGCAGACCTCAACACTGAAGCTTTCTTT.

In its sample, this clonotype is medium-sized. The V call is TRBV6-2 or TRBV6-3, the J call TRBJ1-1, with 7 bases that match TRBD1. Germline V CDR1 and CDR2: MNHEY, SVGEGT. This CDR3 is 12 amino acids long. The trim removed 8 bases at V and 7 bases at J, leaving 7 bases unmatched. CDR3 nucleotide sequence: TGTGCCAGCGGGCGACAGGGCTATGAAGCTTTCTTT. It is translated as CASGRQGYEAFF.

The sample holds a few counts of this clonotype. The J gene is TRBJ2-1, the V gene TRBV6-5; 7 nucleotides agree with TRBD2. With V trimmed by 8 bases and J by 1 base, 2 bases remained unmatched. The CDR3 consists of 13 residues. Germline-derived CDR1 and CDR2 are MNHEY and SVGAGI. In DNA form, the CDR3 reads TGTGCCAGCCGGCGGGAGTCCTACAATGAGCAGTTCTTC. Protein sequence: CASRRESYNEQFF.